The subject of this entry is one T cell receptor beta chain. As yet, its antigen is unknown. The germline V gene encodes CDR1 WNHNN and CDR2 SYGVQD (reference sequence). Trimming cost V 2 bases and J 0 bases, with 10 bases left between them. CDR3 size: 15 residues. The source of the sample is a study of T cell responses to AZD1222 COVID-19 vaccine. The assay was immunoSEQ multiplex PCR, and TCRdb's table has in-frame clones only and misses some. The sample has about 130,000 clones, about nine tenths seen once. Study observations and caveats: Reports indicate that nearly half of spike-specific TCRs are directed at unmutated variant regions. Two doses of AZD1222 preceded a rise in Spike-specific TCR breadth and depth. Spike as a whole was targeted by vaccine-associated CD4 TCRs, dominant at 160-218 and 743-854. It should be noted that donors were predominantly white British and more often female, and clonal diversity was possibly underestimated.

The starting material was peripheral blood, obtained on day 0 of AZD1222 vaccination. The V call is TRBV10-1, the J call TRBJ2-5; possible D gene TRBD1, 7 bases. The TCR comes from an adult in good health. The CDR3, as DNA: TGCGCCAGCAGTGAGGCAGGGGGGTACCAAGAGACCCAGTACTTC. Encoded protein: CASSEAGGYQETQYF.